These T cell receptor beta chains were read from a single sample in a study of shared clonotypes between healthy human individuals. Generated by immunoSEQ multiplex PCR, the TCRdb table keeps only in-frame clones and is missing some. The sample yields about 1,800,000 clones, about 95% seen once. The source material was naive CD8+ T cells sorted from blood. Source of these receptors: a man between 18 and 29 years old in good health. The CDR3 runs from the conserved cysteine through the conserved F or W. The order of the fields is J gene, V gene, clone size, D gene, CDR3 DNA, CDR3 protein. The D gene is left open where the match is weak. Size is omitted from some rows. Given values are once, few, many or a class for expanded clones.

>TRBJ2-7|TRBV19|NA|TRBD1
TGTGCCAGTAGTCACTCCGGGACAGGCGCCTACGAGCAGTACTTC
CASSHSGTGAYEQYF
>TRBJ1-1|TRBV14|once|TRBD1
TGTGCCAGCAGCCACTCCGTTACAGGGGCTGAAGCTTTCTTT
CASSHSVTGAEAFF
>TRBJ2-7|TRBV6-6|NA|NA
TGTGCCACCGAGACGGCGCACTACGAGCAGTACTTC
CATETAHYEQYF
>TRBJ2-7|TRBV6-1|NA|NA
TGTGCCAGCAGTGAATTGCAGGCCCTATACGAGCAGTACTTC
CASSELQALYEQYF
>TRBJ1-1|TRBV4-3|once|NA
TGCGCCAGCAGCCAAGGTTCACAGGGGAACACTGAAGCTTTCTTT
CASSQGSQGNTEAFF
>TRBJ2-5|TRBV28|once|NA
TGTGCCAGCAGAAGCGACGGACAGACCCAGTACTTC
CASRSDGQTQYF
>TRBJ2-1|TRBV7-9|NA|TRBD1
TGTGCCAGCAGTGCCGGGACAGGGACTTACAATGAGCAGTTCTTC
CASSAGTGTYNEQFF
>TRBJ2-1|TRBV4-3|NA|TRBD1
TGCGCCAGCAGCCAAGAGTGGGACAGCTACAATGAGCAGTTCTTC
CASSQEWDSYNEQFF
>TRBJ2-1|TRBV4-1|NA|TRBD1
TGCGCCAGCAGCCAAGATCCGGACAGGGGCCCTCCCGATATCTACAATGAGCAGTTCTTC
CASSQDPDRGPPDIYNEQFF
>TRBJ1-2|TRBV5-1|NA|NA
TGCGCCAGCAGCTTGGGAACGGACTATGGCTACACCTTC
CASSLGTDYGYTF
>TRBJ2-7|TRBV19|NA|NA
TGTGCCAGTAGGGCAGCAGGGGAATACGAGCAGTACTTC
CASRAAGEYEQYF
>TRBJ2-7|TRBV7-9|NA|NA
TGTGCCAGCAGCTTAGTAGACGGCCGGGGGGAGCAGTACTTC
CASSLVDGRGEQYF
>TRBJ2-7|TRBV9|NA|NA
TGTGCCAGCAGCGACAGCGGTCTAGGCCACGAGCAGTACTTC
CASSDSGLGHEQYF
>TRBJ2-1|TRBV6-5|NA|NA
TGTGCCAGCAGTCTTATAGCGTCGAGTGAGCAGTTCTTC
CASSLIASSEQFF
>TRBJ1-4|TRBV4-1|NA|TRBD1
TGCGCCAGCAGCCAAGAGACGGGGACAGAACTAGAAAAACTGTTTTTT
CASSQETGTELEKLFF
>TRBJ2-7|TRBV7-9|NA|TRBD2
TGTGCCAGCAGCTCGATATCGGGACTAGCGACACAGAAGTACTTC
CASSSISGLATQKYF
>TRBJ1-3|TRBV30|NA|NA
TGTGCCTGGATCCAGGCGTCTGGAAACACCATATATTTT
CAWIQASGNTIYF